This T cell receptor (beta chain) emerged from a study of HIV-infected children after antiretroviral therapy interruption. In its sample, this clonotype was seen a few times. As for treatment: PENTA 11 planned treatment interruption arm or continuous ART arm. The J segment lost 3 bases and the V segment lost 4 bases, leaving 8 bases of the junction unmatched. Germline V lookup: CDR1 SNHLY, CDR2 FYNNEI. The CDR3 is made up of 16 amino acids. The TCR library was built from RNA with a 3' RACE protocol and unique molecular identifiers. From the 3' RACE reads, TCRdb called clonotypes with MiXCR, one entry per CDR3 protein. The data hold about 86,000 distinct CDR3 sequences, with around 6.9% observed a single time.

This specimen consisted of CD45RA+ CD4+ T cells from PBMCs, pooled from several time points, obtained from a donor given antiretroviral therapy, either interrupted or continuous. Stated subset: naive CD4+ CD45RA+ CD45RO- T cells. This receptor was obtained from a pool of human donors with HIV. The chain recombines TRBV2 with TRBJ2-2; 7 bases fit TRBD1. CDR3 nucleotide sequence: TGTGCCAGCAGTGTCTTACAGGGGCGGTACACCGGGGAGCTGTTTTTT. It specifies CASSVLQGRYTGELFF.